This T cell receptor beta chain was recovered during a study of T cell clonality in common variable immunodeficiency. Study findings and constraints: CVID subjects shared fewer TCRbeta clones than healthy controls did.

CDR1 and CDR2 from the germline V gene are SGHAT and FQNNGV. CDR3 size: 13 residues. About this clone itself: Its antigen is not known. Read coverage stops 3 residues before the CDR3 terminus; the germline J gene supplies the remainder.

Method: immunoSEQ multiplex PCR; TCRdb's copy keeps in-frame clones and lacks some. The sample is made up of about 52,000 clones, none counted only once. Heparinized whole blood, roughly 5 to 9 ml, came from each donor. The chain couples TRBV11-2 to TRBJ2-3; TRBD1 agrees at 7 bases. The sequenced sample was peripheral blood mononuclear cells. The origin of this receptor is a person aged 18 to 75 in good health. The part of the CDR3 DNA that was read is TGTGCCAGCGCAGTCTACAGGGGTCAGCCG. As protein: CASAVYRGQP. The entire CDR3 sequence reads CASAVYRGQPQYF.